One sample yielded the 4 T cell receptor beta chains listed below, sequenced in a study of T-cell reconstitution after alpha-beta-depleted transplantation in children. Library preparation (for TCRbeta) was performed with unique molecular identifiers. TCRdb used MiXCR to reprocess the PCR reads, holding one entry per CDR3 protein. The table includes about 980,000 distinct CDR3 sequences, roughly 29% detected once. The sequences come from PBMCs, mostly from graft donor cells, collected 360 days after TCRalphabeta/CD19-depleted stem cell transplant. These receptors originate from a boy in the first two years of life who had a stem cell transplant for SCID, so the T cells may come from the graft donor.

This clonotype was found a few times. This rearrangement joins TRBV5-1 to TRBJ2-1; 12 bases map to TRBD2. The V and J ends lost 0 bases and 10 bases, in that order; junction bases with no gene match: 11. Germline CDR1 and CDR2: SGHRS and YFSETQ. CDR3 length: 17 residues. CDR3 sequence: CASSLGSLAGGLEEQFF. The DNA of the CDR3 is TGCGCCAGCAGCTTGGGCTCCCTAGCGGGGGGGCTGGAGGAGCAGTTCTTC.

The chain recombines TRBV15 with TRBJ2-7; D remains unclear. Germline loops: CDR1 LNHNV, CDR2 YYDKDF (reference sequence). This CDR3 has 13 residues. Trimming stripped 1 base from V and 4 bases from J, with 8 bases between. Here the CDR3 reads CATSRAPNYEQYF. The CDR3, as DNA: TGTGCCACCAGCAGAGCCCCAAATTACGAGCAGTACTTC.

This clonotype was detected only a few times. This rearrangement joins TRBV6-5 to TRBJ2-7, with 8 bases lining up with TRBD1. The CDR3 is made up of 14 amino acids. Per the germline V gene, CDR1 is MNHEY and CDR2 is SVGAGI. V was pared by 2 bases and J by 6 bases, with 6 bases of the junction left unmatched. The CDR3 DNA reads as TGTGCCAGCAGTTACCGATCCACAGGGGGCGAGCAGTACTTC. It specifies CASSYRSTGGEQYF.

This clonotype was recorded a few times. This chain uses TRBV27 with TRBJ2-7; D not resolved. Trimming pared 6 bases from V and 0 bases from J, leaving 15 bases between. The CDR3 is 15 residues long. The germline gives CDR1 MNHEY, CDR2 SMNVEV (reference sequence). CDR3 residues: CASSSPHSHSYEQYF. DNA for the CDR3: TGTGCCAGCAGCTCCCCCCACAGTCACTCCTACGAGCAGTACTTC.